The text below deals with one TCR beta chain. As yet, its antigen is unknown. The entry originates in a study of CD8 T cells in ankylosing spondylitis. V trimming: 0 bases; J trimming: 8 bases; junction bases outside the gene matches: 8. CDR3 size: 15 residues. CDR1 is SGDLS and CDR2 is YYNGEE in the germline V gene. Whole-study findings and limits: Those disease-linked clones were CD8+; they were also relatively rare in peripheral blood.

Preparation of TCR beta libraries was done by quantitative 5'-RACE with molecular barcodes. TCRdb independently ran MiXCR on the 5' RACE reads; one entry per CDR3 protein. This table holds tens of thousands of distinct CDR3 sequences, approximately 5.7% found once. J is TRBJ2-1 and V is TRBV9; 7 bases fit TRBD2. This receptor was obtained from a male donor with ankylosing spondylitis. The sample taken for sequencing was synovial fluid, either unsorted or a sorted T cell fraction (not recorded which). The chain's CDR3 is CASSVGLAPFHEQFF. The CDR3 region has the DNA TGTGCCAGCAGCGTAGGACTAGCTCCGTTCCATGAGCAGTTCTTC.